This T cell receptor (beta chain) is from a study of blood T cell repertoires in COVID-19. Overall study context: Some COVID-19 samples were acute and others convalescent; all came from the United States, Italy and Spain. T cells, B-cell-depleted T cells, or PBMCs supplied cDNA or gDNA.

To note about this clone: One end of the junction is discordant with germline, which a read error may explain.

The CDR3 extends over 13 amino acids. Germline CDR1 is LGHDT and CDR2 is YNNKEL (reference sequence). Methods used by the authors: Reference gene primer amplification yielded estimated nucleated cell counts. Assay used: immunoSEQ multiplex PCR; TCRdb lists only in-frame clones, some missing. The V and J calls and clone size come from that table; D and trimming were worked out from the DNA. The table lists around 100,000 clones, roughly four fifths of them singletons. The TCR originated in a man aged 65 to 85 with acute or convalescent COVID-19. The chain combines TRBV3-1 (or the pseudogene TRBV3-2) with TRBJ2-3, with 9 bases identical to TRBD1. Sequenced: peripheral blood. CDR3 region: CASSQDTGTGSFF. The DNA of the CDR3 is TGTGCCAGCAGCCAAGACACCGGGACAGGGTCTTTTTTT.